The 22 T cell receptor beta chains listed next were all sequenced from one sample in a study of T cell repertoires in cytomegalovirus infection (dated by TCRdb to between 2019 and 2020). Instrument on record: Illumina HiSeq 1500. Through fastp at Q25 and MiXCR, TCRdb rebuilt clones from the public reads, retaining in-frame beta chains. Each entry merges the rows of one CDR3 protein and shows their most common DNA and genes. For this sample the table gives some 440,000 distinct CDR3 sequences, of which 30% to 40% were detected only once. The ten largest clonotypes hold approximately 13% of the sample. The material sequenced was PBMCs. These TCRs come from a human donor in good health (CMV status not recorded). Some clones in this sample may be carry-over from other donors' samples.

In this sample, this clonotype turned up a few times. The V gene is TRBV12-3 or TRBV12-4, the J gene TRBJ1-4; D possibly corresponds to TRBD1 (5 bases). This CDR3 contains 14 residues. Trimming pared 2 bases from V and 6 bases from J, leaving 10 bases between. CDR3 coding DNA: TGTGCCAGCAGTTTAAGGACACGGTATGAAAAACTGTTTTTT. The encoded protein is CASSLRTRYEKLFF.

This chain uses TRBV2 with TRBJ2-1; D possibly corresponds to TRBD1 (5 bases). V was shortened by 6 bases and J by 7 bases, with 16 bases between the two germline ends. Germline V gene lookup returns CDR1 SNHLY and CDR2 FYNNEI. The CDR3 extends over 14 amino acids. CDR3 sequence (DNA): TGTGCCAGCAGAGGGGTGGATCGGGTGAATGAGCAGTTCTTC. Its protein is CASRGVDRVNEQFF.

V usage is TRBV2 and J usage is TRBJ1-1, with 7 positions matching TRBD1. Germline V gene sequence: CDR1 SNHLY, CDR2 FYNNEI. This CDR3 is built from 13 residues. V gave up 6 bases and J gave up 4 bases; unmatched junction bases: 5. The CDR3 loop is CASRRQGSTEAFF. DNA of the CDR3: TGTGCCAGCAGACGACAGGGTAGCACTGAAGCTTTCTTT.

The chain combines TRBV19 with TRBJ2-1, with a tentative D call TRBD2 (6 bases). The germline V and J ends were trimmed by 10 bases and 8 bases, with 15 bases remaining between them. Germline loops: CDR1 LNHDA, CDR2 SQIVND (reference sequence). The CDR3 runs to 12 residues. DNA of the CDR3: TGTGCCACCAGCCCCTGGGGGGATGAGCAGTTCTTC. It codes for CATSPWGDEQFF.

The chain carries TRBV5-5 and TRBJ1-2; D is possibly TRBD1 (5 bases). Trimming pared 2 bases from V and 2 bases from J, leaving 13 bases between. The CDR3 runs 15 residues. CDR1 is SGHKS and CDR2 is YYEKEE in the germline V gene (reference sequence). This chain's CDR3 is CASSFPGLQNYGYTF. The DNA for the CDR3 is TGTGCCAGCAGCTTTCCGGGACTCCAGAACTATGGCTACACCTTC.

The sample holds a few counts of this clonotype. V is TRBV6-6 and J is TRBJ2-3; 14 positions agree with TRBD2. The CDR3 runs to 19 residues. Trimming cost V 7 bases and J 2 bases; bases outside gene matches: 14. Germline CDR1 reads MNHNY; CDR2 reads SVGAGI (reference sequence). CDR3 bases: TGTGCCAGCACCCCAAGGGGACTAGCGGGGGAGACCTACACAGATACGCAGTATTTT. Residues: CASTPRGLAGETYTDTQYF.

This clonotype has just one count. This rearrangement joins TRBV12-3 or TRBV12-4 to TRBJ1-2, with D maybe TRBD1 (6 bases). The CDR3 runs 14 residues. V dropped 5 bases and J dropped 2 bases, with 12 bases sitting between them. CDR3 coding DNA: TGTGCCAGCAGTACCGGACAGACCAACTATGGCTACACCTTC. Protein: CASSTGQTNYGYTF.

The chain employs TRBV11-2 and TRBJ2-2, with D maybe TRBD2 (5 bases). The germline CDR1 and CDR2 sequences are SGHAT and FQNNGV. V was shortened by 3 bases and J by 6 bases, with 11 bases between the two germline ends. The CDR3 runs to 14 residues. In DNA form, the CDR3 reads TGTGCCAGCAGCTTTCCAACTAGTTCCGGGGAGCTGTTTTTT. The encoded protein is CASSFPTSSGELFF.

This clonotype was found many times. Here the CDR3 DNA reads TGTGCCAGCAGCTTTGACCGCACTAATGAAAAACTGTTTTTT. Translation gives CASSFDRTNEKLFF. This rearrangement joins TRBV7-2 to TRBJ1-4; D unclear. Germline CDR1 is SGHTA and CDR2 is FQGNSA. Trimming cost V 3 bases and J 2 bases, with 7 bases left between them. This CDR3 contains 14 residues.

This rearrangement joins TRBV5-5 to TRBJ2-7; maybe TRBD2 (5 bases). The length of the CDR3 is 15 residues. Trimming took 4 bases from V and 5 from J, leaving 19 bases between them. Germline CDR1 SGHKS, CDR2 YYEKEE (reference sequence). This CDR3 reads CASSRNLGFGNEQYF. Here the CDR3 DNA reads TGTGCCAGCAGCCGAAATTTGGGGTTCGGGAACGAGCAGTACTTC.

V usage is TRBV12-3 or TRBV12-4 and J usage is TRBJ2-2; D may be TRBD2 (5 bases). The CDR3 runs 15 residues. V was cut by 0 bases and J by 3 bases, with 8 bases left in between. CDR3 protein: CASSLARGYTGELFF. Written as DNA, the CDR3 is TGTGCCAGCAGTTTAGCTCGCGGGTACACCGGGGAGCTGTTTTTT.

V gene TRBV20-1 combines with J gene TRBJ1-6, with 7 bases fitting TRBD1. The germline CDR1 and CDR2 sequences are DFQATT and SNEGSKA (reference sequence). The length of the CDR3 is 13 residues. V trimming: 5 bases; J trimming: 7 bases; junction bases outside the gene matches: 5. The CDR3 DNA sequence: TGCAGTGCTGGATACAGGGGAAATTCACCCCTCCACTTT. Translated, it gives CSAGYRGNSPLHF.

This clonotype has more than one count but fewer than ten. The chain is built from TRBV6-2 or TRBV6-3 and TRBJ2-7; TRBD1 matches at 10 bases. This CDR3 comprises 15 residues. Germline V CDR1 and CDR2: MNHEY, SVGEGT. With V trimmed by 4 bases and J by 5 bases, 8 bases remained unmatched. The CDR3 sequence is CASSSRTGGFNEQYF. The CDR3 nucleotides are TGTGCCAGCAGTTCCCGGACAGGGGGGTTCAACGAGCAGTACTTC.

This clonotype has only one observation. A much larger clone differs from this one at a single base, so this may be a read error. This sequence joins TRBV7-8 and TRBJ2-1, with D perhaps matching TRBD2 (6 bases). Germline lookup yields CDR1 SGHVS and CDR2 FQNEAQ. The CDR3 is 14 amino acids. CDR3 nucleotide sequence: TGTGCCAGAAGCTCGGGACTTCATCACAATGAGCAGTTCTTC. It is translated as CARSSGLHHNEQFF. The complete variable domain, with remaining parts taken from reference TRBV7-8 and TRBJ2-1, reads GAGVSQSPRYKVAKRGQDVALRCDPISGHVSLFWYQQALGQGPEFLTYFQNEAQLDKSGLPSDRFFAERPEGSVSTLKIQRTQQEDSAVYLCARSSGLHHNEQFFGPGTRLTVL.

The CDR3 sequence is CASSALWGSGESTGELFF. In DNA, the CDR3 is TGTGCCAGCAGCGCCCTTTGGGGTAGCGGGGAATCCACCGGGGAGCTGTTTTTT. The rearrangement links TRBV14 to TRBJ2-2; TRBD2 matches 8 bases. This CDR3 comprises 18 residues. Germline V gene sequence: CDR1 SGHDN, CDR2 FVKESK. Trimming took 5 bases from V and 4 from J; bases not matched to a gene: 15.

V usage is TRBV5-1 and J usage is TRBJ2-7; the D gene is possibly TRBD1 (6 bases). V was trimmed by 4 bases and J by 2 bases, leaving 13 bases between them. This CDR3 contains 14 residues. Germline CDR1 SGHRS, CDR2 YFSETQ. CDR3 coding DNA: TGCGCCAGCAGCCAGAGGACAGAGCCCTACGAGCAGTACTTC. As protein: CASSQRTEPYEQYF. Combining the CDR3 with reference TRBV5-1 and TRBJ2-7 gives the whole variable domain KAGVTQTPRYLIKTRGQQVTLSCSPISGHRSVSWYQQTPGQGLQFLFEYFSETQRNKGNFPGRFSGRQFSNSRSEMNVSTLELGDSALYLCASSQRTEPYEQYFGPGTRLTVT.

The V gene is TRBV6-2 or TRBV6-3, the J gene TRBJ1-3; D is undetermined. V lost 6 bases and J lost 0, with 12 bases in between. The CDR3 covers 15 residues. Germline values: CDR1 MNHEY, CDR2 SVGEGT. The CDR3 protein is CASRPDGSSGNTIYF. CDR3 bases: TGTGCCAGCAGACCGGACGGATCCTCTGGAAACACCATATATTTT.

CDR3 DNA sequence: TGTGCCAGCAGAGACAGGGTTGATCAGCCCCAGCATTTT. This codes for CASRDRVDQPQHF. The chain carries TRBV12-3 or TRBV12-4 and TRBJ1-5; 7 bases fit TRBD1. V lost 6 bases and J lost 5; bases outside the gene matches: 4. This CDR3 is 13 amino acids long.

Details on this clonotype: The CDR3 end shows no conserved phenylalanine or tryptophan, and so a read error is likely. The rearrangement links TRBV12-3 or TRBV12-4 to TRBJ1-6; D remains unclear. CDR3 length: 14 residues. The ends were cut back, 2 bases at V and 5 bases at J, with 7 bases in the middle. CDR3 residues: CASSLHRNNSPLHC. As DNA, the CDR3 is TGTGCCAGCAGTTTACACCGTAATAATTCACCCCTCCACTGT.

The chain has TRBV3-1 and TRBJ2-1; D could derive from TRBD1 or TRBD2 (5 bases each). V lost 1 base and J 3 bases, leaving 10 bases between the germline ends. The CDR3 has 15 amino acids. Germline V gene data show CDR1 as LGHDT and CDR2 as YNNKEL (reference sequence). CDR3 region: CASSQVRGRYNEQFF. For the CDR3, the DNA is TGTGCCAGCAGCCAAGTCCGGGGCCGCTACAATGAGCAGTTCTTC.

The rearrangement uses TRBV7-4 and TRBJ1-5; D ambiguous. The V gene's germline CDR1 is SGHVT and CDR2 SQSDAQ. The CDR3 is 16 residues long. Trimming stripped 2 bases from V and 6 bases from J, with 17 bases between. The chain's CDR3 is CASSLSGSVFGQPQHF. The CDR3 nucleotides read TGTGCCAGCAGCTTATCGGGTTCTGTTTTCGGTCAGCCCCAGCATTTT. Full variable domain (outside the CDR3, taken from reference TRBV7-4 and TRBJ1-5): GAGVSQSPRYKVAKRGRDVALRCDSISGHVTLYWYRQTLGQGSEVLTYSQSDAQRDKSGRPSGRFSAERPERSVSTLKIQRTEQGDSAVYLCASSLSGSVFGQPQHFGDGTRLSIL.

This clonotype was seen more than once but under ten times. The chain uses TRBV7-9 and TRBJ2-2; the D gene could be TRBD1 or TRBD2 (5 bases each). The ends were cut back, 10 bases at V and 4 bases at J, with 16 bases in the middle. CDR1 and CDR2 from the germline V gene are SEHNR and FQNEAQ (reference sequence). CDR3 size: 14 residues. CDR3 sequence (DNA): TGTGCCACCGCCCCTGGGACGGCCACCGGGGAGCTGTTTTTT. This gives the protein CATAPGTATGELFF.